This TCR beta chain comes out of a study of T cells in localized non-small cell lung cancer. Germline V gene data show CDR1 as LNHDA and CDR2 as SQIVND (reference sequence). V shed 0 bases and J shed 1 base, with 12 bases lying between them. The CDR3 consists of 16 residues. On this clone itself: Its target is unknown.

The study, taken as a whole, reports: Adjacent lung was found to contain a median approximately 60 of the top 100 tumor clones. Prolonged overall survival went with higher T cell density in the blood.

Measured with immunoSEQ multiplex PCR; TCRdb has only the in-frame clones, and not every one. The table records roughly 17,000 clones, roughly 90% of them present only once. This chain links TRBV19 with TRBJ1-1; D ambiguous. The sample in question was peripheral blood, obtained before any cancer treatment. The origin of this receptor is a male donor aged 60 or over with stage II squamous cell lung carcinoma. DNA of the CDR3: TGTGCCAGTAGTATAGAATGGAGGCTGCGGAACACTGAAGCTTTCTTT. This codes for CASSIEWRLRNTEAFF.